The rows below give T cell receptor beta chains drawn from one sample of a study of vaccination and CD4 T cells after COVID-19. Their cognate antigens are unknown. One entry per CDR3 protein results from TCRdb running MiXCR on the PCR reads. The sample gives 18,000 or so distinct CDR3 sequences, approximately 42% of which show up once; about 26% is in the top ten. Sample: CD4+ T cells from blood, cultured in vitro, taken before SARS-CoV-2 vaccination. The origin of the receptors is a human donor who received a COVID-19 vaccine. The CDR3 runs from the conserved cysteine through the conserved F or W. D genes are given only for firm matches. Size values are once, few and many counts, or a class for expanded clones, and some rows have none.

cdr3_aa cdr3_nt d_call clone_size j_call v_call
CASSLGRGETQYF TGTGCCAGCAGTTTGGGAAGGGGCGAGACCCAGTACTTC . few TRBJ2-5 TRBV12-3/TRBV12-4
CSARGDRDHSPLHF TGCAGTGCTAGAGGAGACAGGGACCATTCACCCCTCCACTTT TRBD1 few TRBJ1-6 TRBV20-1
CRVTAGTEAFF TGCAGGGTTACAGCGGGCACTGAAGCTTTCTTT . . TRBJ1-1 TRBV20-1
CASRDSSGGASRPDTQYF TGTGCCAGCAGAGATAGTAGCGGGGGGGCCAGTCGGCCAGATACGCAGTATTTT TRBD2 few TRBJ2-3 TRBV12-3/TRBV12-4
CASTTGTGSGTDTQYF TGTGCCAGTACCACCGGGACAGGGTCTGGCACAGATACGCAGTATTTT TRBD1 . TRBJ2-3 TRBV19
CAWSSGFGQPQHF TGTGCCTGGAGTAGTGGATTCGGACAGCCCCAGCATTTT . medium-sized TRBJ1-5 TRBV30
CASSLDSRGTEAFF TGTGCCAGCAGCTTGGACAGTCGTGGCACTGAAGCTTTCTTT . . TRBJ1-1 TRBV7-9
CASSDWGGYGKRKETQYF TGTGCCAGCAGTGATTGGGGGGGGTATGGGAAGAGAAAAGAGACCCAGTACTTC TRBD2 . TRBJ2-5 TRBV25-1
CASSIGVRQTQYF TGTGCCAGTAGTATAGGGGTCCGGCAGACCCAGTACTTC . . TRBJ2-5 TRBV19
CASSLSRTDTQYF TGTGCCAGCAGCTTAAGTCGCACAGATACGCAGTATTTT . few TRBJ2-3 TRBV7-6
CASSAGQARLNYEQYF TGCGCCAGCAGCGCCGGACAGGCTCGCCTGAATTACGAGCAGTACTTC TRBD1 once TRBJ2-7 TRBV5-1
CASSPLGQGNVFSDKPLHF TGTGCCAGCTCACCTTTGGGACAGGGTAACGTCTTCTCCGACAAACCCCTCCACTTT TRBD1 . TRBJ1-6 TRBV18
CTSSQEQIAGIEETQYF TGCACCAGCAGCCAAGAACAGATAGCGGGTATAGAAGAGACCCAGTACTTC . . TRBJ2-5 TRBV1
CASKAPGSGNTIYF TGTGCCAGCAAAGCCCCCGGATCTGGAAACACCATATATTTT . . TRBJ1-3 TRBV6-1
CATRGGPGTDTQYF TGTGCCACTAGGGGGGGCCCCGGCACAGATACGCAGTATTTT . . TRBJ2-3 TRBV10-3
CASSLGTGFGEKLFF TGTGCCAGCAGCTTAGGCACAGGGTTTGGCGAAAAACTGTTTTTT . . TRBJ1-4 TRBV11-2
CASSLEGNEDSPLHF TGCGCCAGCAGCTTGGAAGGGAACGAAGATTCACCCCTCCACTTT . . TRBJ1-6 TRBV5-1
CASSFRGRWGRNTEAFF TGTGCCAGCAGTTTTCGGGGGCGCTGGGGGAGGAACACTGAAGCTTTCTTT . . TRBJ1-1 TRBV12-3/TRBV12-4
CASSPVRSFQNIQYF TGTGCCAGCAGTCCAGTGCGTAGTTTTCAGAACATTCAGTACTTC . . TRBJ2-4 TRBV12-3/TRBV12-4